This entry lists 7 T cell receptor beta chains sequenced from one sample in a study of T cell repertoires in cytomegalovirus infection. Their target antigens are unknown. TCRdb re-derived calls from the reads in MiXCR, one entry per CDR3 protein. The sample shows approximately 310,000 distinct CDR3 sequences, approximately 25% of them seen only once. Here the sequenced sample was cultured PBMCs, taken from culture after CMV antigen stimulation. Receptor source: a human donor in good health (CMV status not recorded). Some clones in this sample may be carry-over from other donors' samples.

This clonotype has a handful of counts. V gene TRBV6-1 combines with J gene TRBJ1-5; unclear D gene. The V and J ends lost 6 bases and 1 base respectively, with 7 bases between them. The CDR3 has 13 amino acids. Germline CDR1 reads MNHNS; CDR2 reads SASEGT. The CDR3 bases are TGTGCCAGCAGACCTGACAGCAATCAGCCCCAGCATTTT. Its translation: CASRPDSNQPQHF.

This clonotype was detected once. This chain connects TRBV28 to TRBJ1-4; D remains unclear. The V end lost 5 bases, the J end lost 8 bases, and 3 bases lay between the germline ends. The CDR3 has 10 residues. Germline values: CDR1 MDHEN, CDR2 SYDVKM. CDR3 nucleotides: TGTGCCAGCAGTGAGGAAAAACTGTTTTTT. Translation: CASSEEKLFF.

V usage is TRBV27 and J usage is TRBJ1-2, with no clear D. The CDR3 covers 13 residues. V lost 10 bases and J lost 3, with 15 bases in between. Germline values: CDR1 MNHEY, CDR2 SMNVEV (reference sequence). CDR3 amino acids: CATSPSLDYGYTF. The CDR3 coding sequence is TGTGCCACCTCACCGTCCTTGGACTATGGCTACACCTTC.

The chain couples TRBV15 to TRBJ1-2; 9 nucleotides match TRBD1. The ends lost 2 bases at V and 7 bases at J; junction bases unmatched: 8. The germline gives CDR1 LNHNV, CDR2 YYDKDF (reference sequence). This CDR3 region has 15 residues. The CDR3 protein is CATSRPGTGYGGYTF. The CDR3 DNA sequence: TGTGCCACCAGCAGACCTGGGACAGGGTACGGTGGCTACACCTTC.

The V call is TRBV7-9, the J call TRBJ1-1; the match to TRBD1 covers 9 bases. This CDR3 region has 17 residues. The junction had 15 bases not matched to a gene; V was cut back by 7 bases and J by 3 bases. CDR1 and CDR2 (germline): SEHNR, FQNEAQ (reference sequence). The CDR3 loop is CASTTVPGQGADTEAFF. DNA of the CDR3: TGTGCCAGCACCACAGTCCCGGGACAGGGAGCGGACACTGAAGCTTTCTTT.

The V and J genes are TRBV19 and TRBJ1-5; 9 bases fit TRBD1. There are 16 residues in the CDR3. J lost 6 bases, V lost 6 bases, and 12 bases had no gene match. CDR1 LNHDA and CDR2 SQIVND come from the germline V gene (reference sequence). The CDR3 DNA follows: TGTGCCAGTAGCCCACAGGGGGCGCCGAGCGGTCAGCCCCAGCATTTT. As protein: CASSPQGAPSGQPQHF.

The V gene is TRBV7-9, the J gene TRBJ2-7; no clear D. The CDR3 is 14 residues long. The V gene's germline CDR1 is SEHNR and CDR2 FQNEAQ (reference sequence). Deletions cut 5 bases from V and 0 bases from J, with 11 bases between. In nucleotides, the CDR3 is TGTGCCAGCAGCCCAGTAGGAGCCTCCTACGAGCAGTACTTC. It is translated as CASSPVGASYEQYF.